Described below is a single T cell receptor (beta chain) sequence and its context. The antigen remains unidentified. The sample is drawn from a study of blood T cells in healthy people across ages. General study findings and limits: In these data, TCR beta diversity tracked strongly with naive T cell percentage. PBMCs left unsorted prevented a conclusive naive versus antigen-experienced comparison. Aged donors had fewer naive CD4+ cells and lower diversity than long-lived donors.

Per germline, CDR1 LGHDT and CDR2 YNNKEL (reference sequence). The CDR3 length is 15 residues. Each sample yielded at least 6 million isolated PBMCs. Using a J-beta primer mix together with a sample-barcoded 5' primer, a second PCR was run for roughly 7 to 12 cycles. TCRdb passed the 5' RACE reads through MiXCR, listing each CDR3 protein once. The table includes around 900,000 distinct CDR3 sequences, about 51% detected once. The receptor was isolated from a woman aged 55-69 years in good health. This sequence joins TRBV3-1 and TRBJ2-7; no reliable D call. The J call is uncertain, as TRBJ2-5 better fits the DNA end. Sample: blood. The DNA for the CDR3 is TGTGCCAGCAGCCCCAGGCCACCGAATCCAGAGACCCAGTACTTC. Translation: CASSPRPPNPETQYF.